These 18 T cell receptor beta chains share one sample of origin, sequenced in a study of T cell changes during pregnancy in multiple sclerosis. Profiled with immunoSEQ multiplex PCR; TCRdb holds only in-frame clones, not every one. In the table there are about 52,000 clones, 80% to 95% of which are singletons. The specimen was CD4+ T cells from peripheral blood mononuclear cells, collected in the third trimester of pregnancy. The receptor source for this set is a female donor with multiple sclerosis, enrolled in a pregnancy study.

The chain combines TRBV19 with TRBJ2-7; weak D call: TRBD1 (6 bases). The CDR3 has 13 amino acids. The V end was cut by 8 bases, the J end by 4 bases, with 15 bases between. Germline assignment: CDR1 LNHDA and CDR2 SQIVND (reference sequence). The CDR3 nucleotides are TGTGCCAGTCGCGGACAGAGCTTTTACGAGCAGTACTTC. It encodes CASRGQSFYEQYF.

This clone was counted once. The rearrangement uses TRBV30 and TRBJ1-6; tentative D call: TRBD1 (5 bases). Looked up from germline, CDR1 is GTSNPN and CDR2 is SVGIG (reference sequence). The V gene lost 0 bases and the J gene lost 10 bases, with 16 bases spanning the gap. This CDR3 contains 15 residues. The DNA for the CDR3 is TGTGCCTGGAGTGTAATAGGGCAGGGCGACTCACCCCTCCACTTT. This translates into CAWSVIGQGDSPLHF.

J is TRBJ2-3 and V is TRBV7-3; 13 bases line up with TRBD2. J gave up 2 bases and V 11 bases, and 4 bases lay outside the gene matches. The CDR3 runs to 14 residues. Germline CDR1 SGHTA, CDR2 FQGTGA. The chain's CDR3 is CAGLAGAITDTQYF. In nucleotides, the CDR3 is TGTGCCGGACTAGCGGGGGCCATCACAGATACGCAGTATTTT.

The V call is TRBV19, the J call TRBJ2-7; the D gene is possibly TRBD1 (6 bases). Germline-derived CDR1 and CDR2 are LNHDA and SQIVND (reference sequence). Deletions cut 7 bases from V and 5 bases from J, with 24 bases between. There are 16 residues in the CDR3. The CDR3 sequence: CASNPGRAGVDHEQYF. The CDR3 DNA is TGTGCCAGTAACCCCGGACGCGCAGGGGTAGACCACGAGCAGTACTTC.

The rearrangement links TRBV7-3 to TRBJ1-1, with TRBD1 matching 11 bases. Germline CDR1 is SGHTA and CDR2 is FQGTGA. CDR3 size: 14 residues. V lost 8 bases to trimming and J lost 4 bases; unmatched junction nucleotides: 6. The CDR3 reads CASSRGTGGTEAFF. The CDR3 DNA reads as TGTGCCAGCTCCCGGGGGACAGGGGGCACTGAAGCTTTCTTT.

The rearrangement joins TRBV5-1 to TRBJ2-3; 8 bases are a match to TRBD1. Germline V gene lookup returns CDR1 SGHRS and CDR2 YFSETQ. Trimming cost V 3 bases and J 2 bases; bases outside gene matches: 5. This CDR3 contains 15 residues. CDR3 residues: CASSSPTGVTDTQYF. The CDR3 DNA reads as TGCGCCAGCAGCTCACCGACAGGGGTCACAGATACGCAGTATTTT.

The J gene is TRBJ2-5, the V gene TRBV6-1; 9 nucleotides agree with TRBD2. With V trimmed by 4 bases and J by 9 bases, 6 bases remained unmatched. This CDR3 contains 13 residues. CDR1 is MNHNS and CDR2 is SASEGT in the germline V gene. The CDR3, as DNA: TGTGCCAGCAGTGGGCCTAGCGGGGTGGCCCAGTACTTC. Its protein product is CASSGPSGVAQYF.

The DNA of the CDR3 is TGTGCCAGCTCACCAAGTAAGGGGCCACGGGGGGAGACCCAGTACTTC. Its protein is CASSPSKGPRGETQYF. The chain recombines TRBV18 with TRBJ2-5; a possible D gene is TRBD2 (6 bases). Germline CDR1 reads KGHSH; CDR2 reads LQKENI. This CDR3 is built from 16 residues. Trimming removed 2 bases at V and 5 bases at J, with 18 bases between.

This clone was recorded a few times. The chain recombines TRBV7-2 with TRBJ1-2; 8 nucleotides agree with TRBD1. This CDR3 is 15 amino acids long. Germline V CDR1 and CDR2: SGHTA, FQGNSA. J gave up 4 bases and V 5 bases, and 9 bases lay outside the gene matches. The CDR3 loop is CASSEPGGQGYGYTF. CDR3 DNA: TGTGCCAGCAGCGAGCCGGGAGGACAGGGCTATGGCTACACCTTC.

The rearrangement links TRBV29-1 to TRBJ1-1; maybe TRBD1 (5 bases). CDR1 SQVTM and CDR2 ANQGSEA come from the germline V gene. Trimming took 4 bases from V and 6 from J, leaving 12 bases between them. The CDR3 covers 12 residues. DNA of the CDR3: TGCAGCGTTGTAGGGGTGGGCCCTGAAGCTTTCTTT. Translation gives CSVVGVGPEAFF.

The chain recombines TRBV2 with TRBJ2-2, with TRBD1 matching 7 bases. CDR1 and CDR2 (germline): SNHLY, FYNNEI. After removal of 8 bases from V and 0 bases from J, the junction contained 6 bases not matched to a gene. The CDR3 extends over 15 amino acids. CDR3 in DNA: TGTGCCAGCCATCTCGGGACAGCGAACACCGGGGAGCTGTTTTTT. This codes for CASHLGTANTGELFF.

This chain uses TRBV10-3 with TRBJ2-1; 11 bases are a match to TRBD2. The length of the CDR3 is 15 residues. V was clipped by 6 bases and J by 6 bases; unmatched bases: 7. CDR1 and CDR2 from the germline V gene are ENHRY and SYGVKD. In DNA, the CDR3 is TGTGCCATCAGGGTAACTAGCGGGGGTTCCAATGAGCAGTTCTTC. Protein product: CAIRVTSGGSNEQFF.

The rearrangement joins TRBV28 to TRBJ2-5; 7 positions agree with TRBD1. V was clipped by 5 bases and J by 4 bases; unmatched bases: 10. CDR1 is MDHEN and CDR2 is SYDVKM in the germline V gene. The CDR3 spans 15 residues. CDR3 region: CASSTGTARRETQYF. The CDR3, as DNA: TGTGCCAGCAGTACCGGGACAGCCCGGAGAGAGACCCAGTACTTC.

This clone was seen a handful of times. This chain uses TRBV30 with TRBJ1-5; D is possibly TRBD1 (5 bases). The germline gives CDR1 GTSNPN, CDR2 SVGIG (reference sequence). Trimming pared 1 base from V and 8 bases from J, leaving 9 bases between. CDR3 size: 12 residues. This chain's CDR3 is CAWSGIGEPQHF. CDR3 coding DNA: TGTGCCTGGAGTGGCATAGGGGAGCCCCAGCATTTT.

This chain connects TRBV7-9 to TRBJ2-5; tentative D call: TRBD2 (6 bases). V lost 6 bases and J 5 bases, leaving 13 bases between the germline ends. This CDR3 has 13 amino acids. CDR1 is SEHNR and CDR2 is FQNEAQ in the germline V gene (reference sequence). CDR3 protein: CASRDAGGETQYF. The DNA of the CDR3 is TGTGCCAGCAGAGACGCAGGAGGGGAGACCCAGTACTTC. Complete variable domain (other parts from reference TRBV7-9 and TRBJ2-5): DTGVSQNPRHKITKRGQNVTFRCDPISEHNRLYWYRQTLGQGPEFLTYFQNEAQLEKSRLLSDRFSAERPKGSFSTLEIQRTEQGDSAMYLCASRDAGGETQYFGPGTRLLVL.

This clone occurred once. This chain joins TRBV10-3 and TRBJ1-4, with D perhaps matching TRBD1 (5 bases). There are 14 residues in the CDR3. Germline V gives CDR1 ENHRY, CDR2 SYGVKD. V was shortened by 4 bases and J by 5 bases, with 11 bases between the two germline ends. The CDR3 reads CAISGQPFNEKLFF. The CDR3 DNA sequence: TGTGCCATCAGTGGACAGCCTTTCAATGAAAAACTGTTTTTT.

The rearrangement joins TRBV18 to TRBJ2-3; D gene unclear. Trimming stripped 3 bases from V and 0 bases from J, with 10 bases between. The V gene's germline CDR1 is KGHSH and CDR2 LQKENI. The CDR3 is 15 residues long. For the CDR3, the DNA is TGTGCCAGCTCACCGGCCAGCGTAAGCACAGATACGCAGTATTTT. Residues: CASSPASVSTDTQYF.

This clone appeared once. This rearrangement joins TRBV6-5 to TRBJ1-6; D is unclear. The V end was cut by 2 bases, the J end by 10 bases, with 12 bases between. The CDR3 is made up of 14 amino acids. CDR1 is MNHEY and CDR2 is SVGAGI in the germline V gene. DNA for the CDR3: TGTGCCAGCAGTTACGGGCAGCTCAGCTCACCCCTCCACTTT. The encoded protein is CASSYGQLSSPLHF.